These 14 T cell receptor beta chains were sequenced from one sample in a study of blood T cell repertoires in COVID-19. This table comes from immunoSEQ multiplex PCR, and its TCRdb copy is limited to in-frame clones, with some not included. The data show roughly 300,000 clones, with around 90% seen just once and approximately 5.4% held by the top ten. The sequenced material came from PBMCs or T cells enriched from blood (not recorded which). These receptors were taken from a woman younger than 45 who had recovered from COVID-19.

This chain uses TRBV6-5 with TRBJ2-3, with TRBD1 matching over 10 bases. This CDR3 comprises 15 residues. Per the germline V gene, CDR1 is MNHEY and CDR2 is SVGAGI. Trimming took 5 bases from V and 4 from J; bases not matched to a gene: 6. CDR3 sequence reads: CASSPWDRGSDTQYF. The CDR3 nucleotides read TGTGCCAGCAGTCCTTGGGACAGGGGATCAGATACGCAGTATTTT.

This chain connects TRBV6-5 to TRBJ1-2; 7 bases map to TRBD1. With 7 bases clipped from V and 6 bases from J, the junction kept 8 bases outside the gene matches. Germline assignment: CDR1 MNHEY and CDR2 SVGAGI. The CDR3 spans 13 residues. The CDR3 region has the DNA TGTGCCAGCACCAGTAGGGGGCCGGATGGCTACACCTTC. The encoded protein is CASTSRGPDGYTF.

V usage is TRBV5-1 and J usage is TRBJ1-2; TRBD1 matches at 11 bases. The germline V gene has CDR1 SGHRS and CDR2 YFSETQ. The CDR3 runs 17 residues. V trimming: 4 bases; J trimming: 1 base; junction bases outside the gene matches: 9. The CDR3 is CASSPGTGGRVNYGYTF. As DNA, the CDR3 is TGCGCCAGCAGCCCTGGGACAGGGGGAAGGGTTAACTATGGCTACACCTTC.

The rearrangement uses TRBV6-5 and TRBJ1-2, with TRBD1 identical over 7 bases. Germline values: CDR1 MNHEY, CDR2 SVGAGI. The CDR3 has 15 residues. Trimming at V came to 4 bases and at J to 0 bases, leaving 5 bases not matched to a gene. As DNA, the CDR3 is TGTGCCAGCAGTTCCCACGGGACAGCTAACTATGGCTACACCTTC. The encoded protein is CASSSHGTANYGYTF.

This CDR3 is CASWEGVGELFF. The CDR3 nucleotides are TGTGCCTCTTGGGAGGGGGTCGGGGAGCTGTTTTTT. The V and J genes are TRBV12-3 or TRBV12-4 and TRBJ2-2; D perhaps matches TRBD2 (7 bases). This CDR3 comprises 12 residues. Trimming took off 11 bases at V and 7 bases at J, with 14 bases between the two ends.

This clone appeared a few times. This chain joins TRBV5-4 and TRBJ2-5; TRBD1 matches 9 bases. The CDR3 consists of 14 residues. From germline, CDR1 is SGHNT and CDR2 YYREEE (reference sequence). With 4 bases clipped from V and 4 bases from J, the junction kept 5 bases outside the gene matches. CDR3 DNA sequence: TGTGCCAGCAGCCCAGGACAGGGGAGAGAGACCCAGTACTTC. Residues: CASSPGQGRETQYF.

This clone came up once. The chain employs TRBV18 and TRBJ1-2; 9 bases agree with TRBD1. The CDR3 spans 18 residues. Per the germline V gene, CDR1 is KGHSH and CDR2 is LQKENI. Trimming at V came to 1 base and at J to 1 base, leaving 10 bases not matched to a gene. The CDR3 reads CASSPLSGQGMGNYGYTF. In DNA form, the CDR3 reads TGTGCCAGCTCACCACTCTCAGGACAGGGGATGGGTAACTATGGCTACACCTTC.

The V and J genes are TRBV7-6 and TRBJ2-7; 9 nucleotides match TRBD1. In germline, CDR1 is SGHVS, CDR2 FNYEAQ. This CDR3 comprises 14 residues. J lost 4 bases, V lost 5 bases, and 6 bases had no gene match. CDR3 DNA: TGTGCCAGCAGCCAGGACAGGGGCCAGTACGAGCAGTACTTC. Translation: CASSQDRGQYEQYF.

The CDR3 reads CASSVAPGGDTEAFF. In nucleotides, the CDR3 is TGTGCCAGCAGCGTAGCCCCTGGAGGGGACACTGAAGCTTTCTTT. This chain links TRBV9 with TRBJ1-1; possible D gene TRBD1, 5 bases. Between the trimmed V and J ends, which lost 0 bases and 3 bases, there was a span of 12 bases. The CDR3 totals 15 residues. Germline CDR1 SGDLS, CDR2 YYNGEE.

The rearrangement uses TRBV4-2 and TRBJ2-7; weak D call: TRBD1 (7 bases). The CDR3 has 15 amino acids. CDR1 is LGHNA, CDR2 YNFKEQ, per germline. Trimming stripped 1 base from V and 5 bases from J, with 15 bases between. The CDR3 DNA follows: TGTGCCAGCAGCCAAGTACGGGACAGCGGGCACGAGCAGTACTTC. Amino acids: CASSQVRDSGHEQYF.

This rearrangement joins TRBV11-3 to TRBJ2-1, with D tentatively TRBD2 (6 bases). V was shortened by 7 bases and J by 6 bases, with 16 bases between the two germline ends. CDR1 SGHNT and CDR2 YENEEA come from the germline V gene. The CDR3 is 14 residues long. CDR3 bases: TGTGCCAGCAAGGAGGGCCCCTCGTCCAATGAGCAGTTCTTC. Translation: CASKEGPSSNEQFF.

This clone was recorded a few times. In DNA form, the CDR3 reads TGTGCCAGCAGTTTAACAGGGGCCTACGAGCAGTACTTC. The encoded protein is CASSLTGAYEQYF. The rearrangement joins TRBV27 to TRBJ2-7; 7 bases agree with TRBD1. The CDR3 extends over 13 amino acids. J was trimmed by 2 bases and V by 2 bases; bases with no gene match: 0. CDR1 is MNHEY, CDR2 SMNVEV, per germline (reference sequence).

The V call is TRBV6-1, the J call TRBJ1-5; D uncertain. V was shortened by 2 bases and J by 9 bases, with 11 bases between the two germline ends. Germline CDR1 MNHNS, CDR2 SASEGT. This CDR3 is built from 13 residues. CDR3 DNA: TGTGCCAGCAGTGAAACGGGTAGACTGCCCCAGCATTTT. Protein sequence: CASSETGRLPQHF.

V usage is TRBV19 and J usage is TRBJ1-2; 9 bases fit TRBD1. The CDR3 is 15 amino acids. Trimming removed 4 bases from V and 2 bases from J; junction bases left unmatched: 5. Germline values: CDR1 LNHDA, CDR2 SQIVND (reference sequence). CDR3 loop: CASSKTGTGNYGYTF. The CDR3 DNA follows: TGTGCCAGTAGTAAGACCGGGACAGGGAACTATGGCTACACCTTC. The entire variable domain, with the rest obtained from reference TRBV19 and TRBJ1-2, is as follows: DGGITQSPKYLFRKEGQNVTLSCEQNLNHDAMYWYRQDPGQGLRLIYYSQIVNDFQKGDIAEGYSVSREKKESFPLTVTSAQKNPTAFYLCASSKTGTGNYGYTFGSGTRLTVV.